Each of the 3 T cell receptor beta chains below was sequenced from the same sample in a study of blood T cell repertoires in COVID-19 (TCRdb year 2020). Library construction relied on the immunoSEQ multiplex PCR assay. TCRdb holds this immuneACCESS table with in-frame rearrangements only. Some clones are missing; in checked studies, unresolved V genes explain under half, and the rest has no known cause. In this sample the table shows over 400,000 clones, 80% to 90% of which occur a single time. In total, the top ten clones hold 1.4% to 1.5% of the sample. Sequenced input: peripheral blood. Every receptor here comes from a woman aged 25 to 45 with active or convalescent COVID-19.

This clone was seen only once. This chain uses TRBV6-5 with TRBJ2-1; 8 positions agree with TRBD1. The germline gives CDR1 MNHEY, CDR2 SVGAGI. The J segment lost 1 base and the V segment lost 5 bases, leaving 4 bases of the junction unmatched. The CDR3 runs 15 residues. The CDR3 region has the DNA TGTGCCAGCAGTACTACAGGGGGATCCTACAATGAGCAGTTCTTC. Its protein is CASSTTGGSYNEQFF.

This chain connects TRBV5-5 to TRBJ1-2; D is uncertain. The CDR3 has 13 amino acids. Germline loops: CDR1 SGHKS, CDR2 YYEKEE (reference sequence). Trimming removed 0 bases from V and 6 bases from J, with 9 bases in between. The DNA for the CDR3 is TGTGCCAGCAGCTTGGCGCAGGTTGATGGCTACACCTTC. It codes for CASSLAQVDGYTF. The whole variable domain, remainder taken from reference TRBV5-5 and TRBJ1-2, is DAGVTQSPTHLIKTRGQQVTLRCSPISGHKSVSWYQQVLGQGPQFIFQYYEKEERGRGNFPDRFSARQFPNYSSELNVNALLLGDSALYLCASSLAQVDGYTFGSGTRLTVV.

V gene TRBV5-1 combines with J gene TRBJ1-4, with D perhaps matching TRBD1 (5 bases). The CDR3 totals 17 residues. Per the germline V gene, CDR1 is SGHRS and CDR2 is YFSETQ. V was pared by 0 bases and J by 0 bases, with 12 bases between. In nucleotides, the CDR3 is TGCGCCAGCAGCTTGGGACAGTCTTTTGCAACTAATGAAAAACTGTTTTTT. It is translated as CASSLGQSFATNEKLFF.